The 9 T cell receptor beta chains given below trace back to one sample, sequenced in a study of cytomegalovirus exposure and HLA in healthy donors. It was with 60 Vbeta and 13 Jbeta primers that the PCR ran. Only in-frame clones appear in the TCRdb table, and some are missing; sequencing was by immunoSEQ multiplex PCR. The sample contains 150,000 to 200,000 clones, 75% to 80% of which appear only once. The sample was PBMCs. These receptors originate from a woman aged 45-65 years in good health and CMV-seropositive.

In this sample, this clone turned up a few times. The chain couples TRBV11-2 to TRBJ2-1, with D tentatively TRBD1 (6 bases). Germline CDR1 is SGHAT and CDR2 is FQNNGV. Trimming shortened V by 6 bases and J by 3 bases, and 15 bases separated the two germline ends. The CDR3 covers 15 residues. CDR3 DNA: TGTGCCAGCAGGACCATACGGGACAACTACAATGAGCAGTTCTTC. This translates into CASRTIRDNYNEQFF.

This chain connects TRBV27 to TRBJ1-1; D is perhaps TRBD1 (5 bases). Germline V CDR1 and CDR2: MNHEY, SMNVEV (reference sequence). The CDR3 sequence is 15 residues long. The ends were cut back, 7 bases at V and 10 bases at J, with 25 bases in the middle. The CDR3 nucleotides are TGTGCCAGCACCGGAGGGCGTCAGGGAGGAAGCGTAGCTTTCTTT. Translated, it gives CASTGGRQGGSVAFF.

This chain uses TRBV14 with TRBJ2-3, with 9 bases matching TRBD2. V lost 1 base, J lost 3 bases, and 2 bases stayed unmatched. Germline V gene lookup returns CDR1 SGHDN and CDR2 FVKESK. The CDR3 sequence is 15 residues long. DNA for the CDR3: TGTGCCAGCAGCCAAGCGGGACTAGCTACAGATACGCAGTATTTT. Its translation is CASSQAGLATDTQYF.

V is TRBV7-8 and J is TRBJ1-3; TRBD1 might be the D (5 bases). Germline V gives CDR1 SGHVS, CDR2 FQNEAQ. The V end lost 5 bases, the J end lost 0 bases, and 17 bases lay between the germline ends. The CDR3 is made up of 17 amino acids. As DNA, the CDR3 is TGTGCCAGCAGCCGAGCAGCCGGGGGGTACTCTGGAAACACCATATATTTT. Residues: CASSRAAGGYSGNTIYF.

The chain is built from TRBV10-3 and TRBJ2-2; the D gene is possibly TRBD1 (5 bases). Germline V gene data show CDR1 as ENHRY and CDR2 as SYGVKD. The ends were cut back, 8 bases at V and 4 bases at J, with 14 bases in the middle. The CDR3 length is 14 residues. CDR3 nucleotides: TGTGCCATCGCTATGAGACAGTCCACCGGGGAGCTGTTTTTT. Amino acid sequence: CAIAMRQSTGELFF.

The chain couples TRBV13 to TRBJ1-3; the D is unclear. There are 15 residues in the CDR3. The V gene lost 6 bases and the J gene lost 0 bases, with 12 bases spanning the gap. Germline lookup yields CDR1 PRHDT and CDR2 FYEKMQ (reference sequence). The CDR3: CASSFPAGSGNTIYF. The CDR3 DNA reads TGTGCCAGCAGTTTCCCCGCGGGCTCTGGAAACACCATATATTTT. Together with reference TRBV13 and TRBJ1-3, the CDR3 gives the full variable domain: AAGVIQSPRHLIKEKRETATLKCYPIPRHDTVYWYQQGPGQDPQFLISFYEKMQSDKGSIPDRFSAQQFSDYHSELNMSSLELGDSALYFCASSFPAGSGNTIYFGEGSWLTVV.

The CDR3 sequence is CASSLFPPAGGPGANVLTF. CDR3 in DNA: TGTGCCAGCAGTTTATTTCCTCCGGCGGGGGGGCCTGGGGCCAACGTCCTGACTTTC. This rearrangement joins TRBV27 to TRBJ2-6, with TRBD2 matching over 9 bases. In germline, CDR1 is MNHEY, CDR2 SMNVEV (reference sequence). There are 19 residues in the CDR3. V gave up 1 base and J gave up 2 bases; unmatched junction bases: 9.

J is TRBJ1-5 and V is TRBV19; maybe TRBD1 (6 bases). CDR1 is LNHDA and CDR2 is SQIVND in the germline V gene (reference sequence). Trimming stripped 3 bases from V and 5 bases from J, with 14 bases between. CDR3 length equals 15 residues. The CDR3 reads CASSIYRVQHQPQHF. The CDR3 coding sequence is TGTGCCAGTAGTATTTACAGGGTCCAACATCAGCCCCAGCATTTT.

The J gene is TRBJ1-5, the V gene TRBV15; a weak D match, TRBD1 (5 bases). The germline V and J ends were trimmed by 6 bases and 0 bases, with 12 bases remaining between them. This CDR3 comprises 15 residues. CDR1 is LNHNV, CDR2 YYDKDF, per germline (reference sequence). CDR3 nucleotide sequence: TGTGCCACCAGACGACGGGGGGGTAGCAATCAGCCCCAGCATTTT. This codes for CATRRRGGSNQPQHF. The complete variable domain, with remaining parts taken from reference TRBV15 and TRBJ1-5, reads DAMVIQNPRYQVTQFGKPVTLSCSQTLNHNVMYWYQQKSSQAPKLLFHYYDKDFNNEADTPDNFQSRRPNTSFCFLDIRSPGLGDTAMYLCATRRRGGSNQPQHFGDGTRLSIL.